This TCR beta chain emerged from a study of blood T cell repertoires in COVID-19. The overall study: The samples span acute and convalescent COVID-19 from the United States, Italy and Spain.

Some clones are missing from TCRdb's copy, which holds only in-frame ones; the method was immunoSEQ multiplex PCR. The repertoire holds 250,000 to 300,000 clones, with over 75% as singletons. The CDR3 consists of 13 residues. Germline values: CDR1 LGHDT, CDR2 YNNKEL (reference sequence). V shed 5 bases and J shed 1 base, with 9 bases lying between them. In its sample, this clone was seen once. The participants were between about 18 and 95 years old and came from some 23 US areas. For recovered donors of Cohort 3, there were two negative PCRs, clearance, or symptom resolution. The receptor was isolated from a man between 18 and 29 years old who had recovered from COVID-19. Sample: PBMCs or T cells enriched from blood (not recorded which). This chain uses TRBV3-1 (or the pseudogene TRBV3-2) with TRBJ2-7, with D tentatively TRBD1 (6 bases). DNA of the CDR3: TGTGCCAGCAGCGGGACATCTTCCTACGAGCAGTACTTC. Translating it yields CASSGTSSYEQYF.